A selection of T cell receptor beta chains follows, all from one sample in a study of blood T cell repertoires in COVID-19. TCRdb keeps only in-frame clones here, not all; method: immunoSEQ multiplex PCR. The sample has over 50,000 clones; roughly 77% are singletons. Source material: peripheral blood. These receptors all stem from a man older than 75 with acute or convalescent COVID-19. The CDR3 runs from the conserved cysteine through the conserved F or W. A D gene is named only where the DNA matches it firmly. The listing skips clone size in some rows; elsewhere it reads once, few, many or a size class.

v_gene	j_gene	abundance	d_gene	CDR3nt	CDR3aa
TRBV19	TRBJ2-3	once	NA	TGTGCCAGTAGTATATCAGGGCGGCAAGATACGCAGTATTTT	CASSISGRQDTQYF
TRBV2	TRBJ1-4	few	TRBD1	TGTGCCAGCAGTGAAAGGGACAGGGGGCGCGGAAAACTGTTTTTT	CASSERDRGRGKLFF
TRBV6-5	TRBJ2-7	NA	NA	TGTGCCAGCAGTTATCGTCCCCCAGGGGCGGGTTACGAGCAGTACTTC	CASSYRPPGAGYEQYF
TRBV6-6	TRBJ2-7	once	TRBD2	TGTGCCAGCAGTCAACCATTGACTAGCGGGAGCGCCGAGCAGTACTTC	CASSQPLTSGSAEQYF
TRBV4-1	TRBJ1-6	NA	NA	TGCGCCAGCAGCCAAGAAGGGACATTAAGGGGGGGTAGACTGACACCCCTCCACTTT	CASSQEGTLRGGRLTPLHF
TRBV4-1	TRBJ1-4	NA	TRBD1	TGCGCCAGCAGGAGGACAGGGCACTTGATGAATGAAAAACTGTTTTTT	CASRRTGHLMNEKLFF
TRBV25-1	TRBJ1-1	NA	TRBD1	TGTGCCAGCAGTGAACGCGGACAGGGGCCCGCCGGAGCTTTCTTT	CASSERGQGPAGAFF
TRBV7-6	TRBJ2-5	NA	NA	TGTGCCAGCAGCTTAGGCCAGACACAAGAGACCCAGTACTTC	CASSLGQTQETQYF
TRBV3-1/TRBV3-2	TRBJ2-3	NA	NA	TGTGCCAGCAGCCGCCTCCGGGGGGCAGGGGAGGGGGATACGCAGTATTTT	CASSRLRGAGEGDTQYF
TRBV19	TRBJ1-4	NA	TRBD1	TGTGCCAGCCATACGACAGGGTCTAATGAAAAACTGTTTTTT	CASHTTGSNEKLFF
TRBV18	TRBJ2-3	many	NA	TGTGCCAGCTCACCAGTCAGGGACACAGATACGCAGTATTTT	CASSPVRDTDTQYF
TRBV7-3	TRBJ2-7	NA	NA	TGTGCCAGCAGCTTATACCCAATTGGGCAGGGGATAGACGAGCAGTACTTC	CASSLYPIGQGIDEQYF
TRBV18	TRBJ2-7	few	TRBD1	TGTGCCAGCTCGGAGGACAGGTTCACCTACGAGCAGTACTTC	CASSEDRFTYEQYF
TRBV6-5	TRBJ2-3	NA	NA	TGTGCCAGCAGTTACTATAGAGGGAGTAGTGGGGATACGCAGTATTTT	CASSYYRGSSGDTQYF
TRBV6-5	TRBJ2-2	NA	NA	TGTGCCAGCAGTTTAGGGGTGTATAACACCGGGGAGCTGTTTTTT	CASSLGVYNTGELFF
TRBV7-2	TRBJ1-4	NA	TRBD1	TGTGCCAGCAGCACAGGGGGCGCGGATGAAAAACTGTTTTTT	CASSTGGADEKLFF
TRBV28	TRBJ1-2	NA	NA	TGTGCCACCCTTTTGTCGACACTGAGCTATGGCTACACCTTC	CATLLSTLSYGYTF
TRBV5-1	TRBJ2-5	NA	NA	TGCGCCAGCAGCTTGTACACCGTCGACGGACAGCAAGAGACCCAGTACTTC	CASSLYTVDGQQETQYF
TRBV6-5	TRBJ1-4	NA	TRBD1	TGTGCCAGCAGCCCCGGGACAGGGGACGGAAAACTGTTTTTT	CASSPGTGDGKLFF
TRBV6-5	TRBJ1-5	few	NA	TGTGCCAGCACCTCTCGACATAGCAATCAGCCCCAGCATTTT	CASTSRHSNQPQHF
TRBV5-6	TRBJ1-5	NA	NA	TGTGCCAGCAGCTTAACGACCACAGGCCAGCCCCAGCATTTT	CASSLTTTGQPQHF
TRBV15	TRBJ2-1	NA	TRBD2	TGTGCCACCAACATGAAAAAGGGACTAGCGAACAATGAGCAGTTCTTC	CATNMKKGLANNEQFF
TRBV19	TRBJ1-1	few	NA	TGTGCCAGTAGTACGGATTTGGGGAGCACTGAAGCTTTCTTT	CASSTDLGSTEAFF
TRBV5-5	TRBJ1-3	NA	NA	TGTGCCAGCAGCTTAGGGGTTAGAAACACCATATATTTT	CASSLGVRNTIYF
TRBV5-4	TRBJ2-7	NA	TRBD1	TGTGCCAGCAAAAGGACAGGGGGTTTCGACGAGCAGTACTTC	CASKRTGGFDEQYF
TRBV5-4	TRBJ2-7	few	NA	TGTGCCAGCAGCGCAGCCGGGAATTCCTACGAGCAGTACTTC	CASSAAGNSYEQYF
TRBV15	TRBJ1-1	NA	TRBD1	TGTGCCACCAGCCGAGAAGGGGGCCTTCGGGAAGCTTTCTTT	CATSREGGLREAFF
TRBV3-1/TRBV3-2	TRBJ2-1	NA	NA	TGTGCCAGCAGTATCGGAATCCCCAGGGTTCGGTTAGGACGCGATGAGCAGTTCTTC	CASSIGIPRVRLGRDEQFF
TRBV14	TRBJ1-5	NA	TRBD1	TGTGCCAGCAAGATCCGGCCGGGACAGGGGAGTTTCAGCAATCAGCCCCAGCATTTT	CASKIRPGQGSFSNQPQHF
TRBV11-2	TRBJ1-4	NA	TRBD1	TGTGCCAGCAGCTTAGGAATACAGGGGAGAAAACTGTTTTTT	CASSLGIQGRKLFF
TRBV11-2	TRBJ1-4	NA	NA	TGTGCCAGCAGCTTAGAGAGAGGGGACTCGCCCCGGGGTGAAAAACTGTTTTTT	CASSLERGDSPRGEKLFF
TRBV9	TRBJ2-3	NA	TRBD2	TGTGCCAGCAGCCCCCCCACTAGCGGGGGAACAGCGAATACGCAGTATTTT	CASSPPTSGGTANTQYF
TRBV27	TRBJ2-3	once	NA	TGTGCCAGCAGTTTAGCGACTCGTAGCACAGATACGCAGTATTTT	CASSLATRSTDTQYF
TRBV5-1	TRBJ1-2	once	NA	TGCGCCAGCAGCTTGGTGGACAGTGAGGTCTATGGCTACACCTTC	CASSLVDSEVYGYTF
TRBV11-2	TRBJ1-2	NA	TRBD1	TGTGCCAGCAGCCCCGACAGGGACTATGGCTACACCTTC	CASSPDRDYGYTF
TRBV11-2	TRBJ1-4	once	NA	TGTGCCAGCCGAGGACAGTTTAATGAAAAACTGTTTTTT	CASRGQFNEKLFF
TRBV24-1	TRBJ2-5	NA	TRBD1	TGTGCCACCAGTGCAGGACAGGGAGGAAAGACCCAGTACTTC	CATSAGQGGKTQYF
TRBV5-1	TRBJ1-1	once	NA	TGCGCCAGCAAACAGGCCACCGGGAACACTGAAGCTTTCTTT	CASKQATGNTEAFF
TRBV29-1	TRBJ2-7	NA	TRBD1	TGCAGCGGGGGGACAGGGTGGAGCGAGCAGTACTTC	CSGGTGWSEQYF
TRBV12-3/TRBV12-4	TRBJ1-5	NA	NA	TGTGCCAGCAGTTTCAGGGAGGAACAGCCCCAGCATTTT	CASSFREEQPQHF
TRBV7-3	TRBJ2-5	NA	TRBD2	TGTGCCAGCAGCCCGGGACTAGCGGGAGGGTTCCAAGAGACCCAGTACTTC	CASSPGLAGGFQETQYF
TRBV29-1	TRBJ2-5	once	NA	TGCAGCGTGGAGGAGGCCCAGTACTTC	CSVEEAQYF
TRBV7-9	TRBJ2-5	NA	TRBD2	TGTGCCAGCAGCCGGTTAGCGGGAGTTGGAGAGACCCAGTACTTC	CASSRLAGVGETQYF
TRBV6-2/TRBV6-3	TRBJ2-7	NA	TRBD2	TGTGCCAGCAGTAGAACTAGCGTAGTAGGCGAGCAGTACTTC	CASSRTSVVGEQYF
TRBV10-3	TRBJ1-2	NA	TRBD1	TGTGCCATCAGTTTACGGACAGGATACTATGGCTACACCTTC	CAISLRTGYYGYTF
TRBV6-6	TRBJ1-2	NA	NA	TGTGCCAGCAAGCCGGGGGGGAACTATGGCTACACCTTC	CASKPGGNYGYTF
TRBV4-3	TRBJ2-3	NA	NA	TGCGCCAGCAGCCAAGATCCAGGGCCCAACACAGATACGCAGTATTTT	CASSQDPGPNTDTQYF
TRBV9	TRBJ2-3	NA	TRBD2	TGTGCCAGCAGCGTTTTGGGGAGGGCCATGGATACGCAGTATTTT	CASSVLGRAMDTQYF
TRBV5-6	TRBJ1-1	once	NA	TGTGCCAGCAGCTTGAATGGGGAGGTGGTATACACTGAAGCTTTCTTT	CASSLNGEVVYTEAFF
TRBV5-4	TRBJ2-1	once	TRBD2	TGTGCCAGCAGCTTGGCCGGGACTACCGGCAATGAGCAGTTCTTC	CASSLAGTTGNEQFF
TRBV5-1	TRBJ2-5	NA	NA	TGCGCCAGCAGCCCTAGGTTGGCAGTCCAAGAGACCCAGTACTTC	CASSPRLAVQETQYF
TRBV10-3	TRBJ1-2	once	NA	TGTGCCATCAGAGACCAGGATTTGCCTTTTGAAGGCTACACCTTC	CAIRDQDLPFEGYTF
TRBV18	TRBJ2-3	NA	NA	TGTGCCAGCTCACCAGGGCGCTCAGATACGCAGTATTTT	CASSPGRSDTQYF
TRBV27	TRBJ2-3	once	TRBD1	TGTGCCAGCGGCAGGGGGCTCGGGGGCACAGATACGCAGTATTTT	CASGRGLGGTDTQYF
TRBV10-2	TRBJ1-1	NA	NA	TGCGCCAGCAGTGAGTCTGAGGGCACTGAAGCTTTCTTT	CASSESEGTEAFF